The sequence of this TCR beta chain was determined in a study of identical twins. The CDR3 consists of 13 residues. V was trimmed by 7 bases and J by 3 bases, leaving 13 bases between them. Germline V gene sequence: CDR1 SNHLY, CDR2 FYNNEI. In TCRdb, the 5' RACE reads were re-called with MiXCR into one record per CDR3 protein. The table has approximately 210,000 distinct CDR3 sequences, 15% to 20% seen once. This clonotype came up a few times. This sample also belongs to another study, concerning T cells expressing NK-cell markers.

The chain links TRBV2 to TRBJ2-7, with a weak D call TRBD2 (5 bases). This clonotype was sampled from a woman younger than 35 in good health. What was sequenced was CD8+ T cells sorted from blood. The CDR3 nucleotides are TGTGCCAGCAACCCTTTTGAGGGCTACGAGCAGTACTTC. It specifies CASNPFEGYEQYF.